This T cell receptor beta chain was observed in a study of cytomegalovirus exposure and HLA in healthy donors. Study information: From about 179 million T cells, an earlier analysis saw 120 million or so unique TCR beta sequences.

V dropped 6 bases and J dropped 1 base, with 12 bases sitting between them. There are 14 residues in the CDR3. CDR1 SGHVS and CDR2 FNYEAQ come from the germline V gene. 13 Jbeta primers and 60 Vbeta primers were used for the PCR. The data were produced by immunoSEQ multiplex PCR, yet TCRdb's version contains in-frame clones alone and is incomplete. The sample carries over 100,000 clones, roughly 73% recorded once. A single count supports this clone. What it binds is not known. Points from the study as a whole: For presence/absence analyses, sequencing depth was assumed to be roughly uniform across donors. Most sequenced TCRs were rare (though some public TCRs occurred in many donors). TCR beta V- and J-gene trimming was later associated with a missense DCLRE1C variant.

The chain employs TRBV7-6 and TRBJ1-1; D might be TRBD1 (5 bases). Input material: PBMCs. This sequence was found in a woman aged 30 to 39 in good health and CMV-seronegative. The CDR3 spells CASSQQGSNTEAFF. The CDR3 DNA reads as TGTGCCAGCAGTCAGCAGGGTTCGAACACTGAAGCTTTCTTT.